A selection of T cell receptor beta chains follows, all from one sample in a study of blood T cell repertoires in COVID-19. Clones were read by immunoSEQ multiplex PCR, and TCRdb kept only the in-frame ones, dropping some. The sample yields about 480,000 clones, approximately 89% seen once. The sequencing input was peripheral blood. Receptors originate from a man aged 18 to 30 with COVID-19, enrolled during active disease. The CDR3 runs from the conserved cysteine through the conserved F or W. The order of the fields is J gene, V gene, D gene, clone size, CDR3 protein, CDR3 DNA. D genes are given only for firm matches. Some rows mark clone size as missing; the rest say once, few, many or name a class of expanded clone.

J: TRBJ1-1; V: TRBV29-1; D: NA; size: NA; CDR3: CSRNPILEAFF; DNA: TGCAGTAGGAACCCAATACTAGAAGCTTTCTTT
J: TRBJ2-3; V: TRBV11-2; D: TRBD2; size: NA; CDR3: CASSLVAGGTDTQYF; DNA: TGTGCCAGCAGCTTAGTGGCGGGAGGCACAGATACGCAGTATTTT
J: TRBJ2-7; V: TRBV2; D: TRBD2; size: NA; CDR3: CASSPTSGDDYEQYF; DNA: TGTGCCAGCAGTCCTACTAGCGGAGACGATTACGAGCAGTACTTC
J: TRBJ1-3; V: TRBV6-5; D: TRBD1; size: NA; CDR3: CASRGTGPGNTIYF; DNA: TGTGCCAGCAGGGGGACAGGGCCTGGAAACACCATATATTTT
J: TRBJ1-5; V: TRBV27; D: NA; size: NA; CDR3: CASSRRGDPGNQPQHF; DNA: TGTGCCAGCAGCCGTCGGGGGGACCCGGGAAATCAGCCCCAGCATTTT
J: TRBJ1-1; V: TRBV19; D: NA; size: NA; CDR3: CASYRTNTEAFF; DNA: TGTGCCAGTTACAGAACGAACACTGAAGCTTTCTTT
J: TRBJ2-5; V: TRBV14; D: TRBD2; size: once; CDR3: CASSPGLAGGTYRYF; DNA: TGTGCCAGCAGCCCGGGACTAGCGGGGGGAACGTACCGTTACTTC
J: TRBJ1-4; V: TRBV2; D: TRBD1; size: NA; CDR3: CASSRPGQTTNEKLFF; DNA: TGTGCCAGCAGCAGACCGGGACAGACAACTAATGAAAAACTGTTTTTT
J: TRBJ1-4; V: TRBV25-1; D: NA; size: NA; CDR3: CASSARTGTEKLFF; DNA: TGTGCCAGCAGTGCAAGAACCGGGACAGAAAAACTGTTTTTT
J: TRBJ1-2; V: TRBV6-5; D: NA; size: NA; CDR3: CASSYRRGIGYTF; DNA: TGTGCCAGCAGTTACCGCCGAGGGATTGGCTACACCTTC
J: TRBJ2-1; V: TRBV10-1; D: TRBD2; size: few; CDR3: CASSVGLAGSNEQFF; DNA: TGCGCCAGCAGTGTAGGACTAGCGGGGAGCAATGAGCAGTTCTTC
J: TRBJ1-1; V: TRBV6-5; D: NA; size: NA; CDR3: CASGGANTEAFF; DNA: TGTGCCAGTGGGGGGGCAAACACTGAAGCTTTCTTT
J: TRBJ1-1; V: TRBV30; D: TRBD1; size: NA; CDR3: CAWTRQGFTEAFF; DNA: TGTGCCTGGACCAGACAGGGGTTCACTGAAGCTTTCTTT
J: TRBJ2-7; V: TRBV7-9; D: NA; size: NA; CDR3: CASSLIRDEQYF; DNA: TGTGCCAGCAGCTTAATCCGGGACGAGCAGTACTTC
J: TRBJ1-1; V: TRBV19; D: NA; size: NA; CDR3: CASSISPRAEAFF; DNA: TGTGCCAGTAGTATATCCCCCAGGGCTGAAGCTTTCTTT
J: TRBJ2-2; V: TRBV11-3; D: NA; size: NA; CDR3: CASSPRQAPNTGELFF; DNA: TGTGCCAGCAGCCCCCGACAAGCACCGAACACCGGGGAGCTGTTTTTT
J: TRBJ2-3; V: TRBV24-1; D: NA; size: NA; CDR3: CATSDIMRDTQYF; DNA: TGTGCCACCAGTGATATTATGAGAGATACGCAGTATTTT
J: TRBJ1-2; V: TRBV6-5; D: NA; size: NA; CDR3: CASGRLDGYTF; DNA: TGTGCCAGCGGCAGACTGGATGGCTACACCTTC
J: TRBJ1-1; V: TRBV10-3; D: NA; size: NA; CDR3: CAISERGRGETEAFF; DNA: TGTGCCATCAGTGAAAGAGGAAGGGGCGAGACTGAAGCTTTCTTT
J: TRBJ1-1; V: TRBV3-1/TRBV3-2; D: NA; size: once; CDR3: CASSRGPGTEAFF; DNA: TGTGCCAGCAGCCGGGGGCCTGGCACTGAAGCTTTCTTT
J: TRBJ2-3; V: TRBV7-2; D: TRBD2; size: NA; CDR3: CASSQGDYRTDTQYF; DNA: TGTGCCAGCAGCCAAGGGGACTACCGCACAGATACGCAGTATTTT
J: TRBJ2-2; V: TRBV2; D: NA; size: NA; CDR3: CASSDRLNTGELFF; DNA: TGTGCCAGCAGTGACAGGCTTAACACCGGGGAGCTGTTTTTT
J: TRBJ2-1; V: TRBV18; D: TRBD2; size: few; CDR3: CASSPPVSGSYNEQFF; DNA: TGTGCCAGCTCACCACCGGTTAGCGGGAGTTACAATGAGCAGTTCTTC
J: TRBJ1-2; V: TRBV28; D: NA; size: NA; CDR3: CASTLQGHGYTF; DNA: TGTGCCAGCACCCTACAGGGACATGGCTACACCTTC
J: TRBJ1-6; V: TRBV5-1; D: TRBD1; size: NA; CDR3: CASQTGDLPYNSPLHF; DNA: TGCGCCAGCCAGACAGGGGACCTTCCTTATAATTCACCCCTCCACTTT
J: TRBJ2-5; V: TRBV7-7; D: TRBD1; size: NA; CDR3: CASSLRDRVGETQYF; DNA: TGTGCTAGCAGCTTAAGGGACAGGGTAGGGGAGACCCAGTACTTC
J: TRBJ1-5; V: TRBV9; D: NA; size: few; CDR3: CASSVGPGSGQPQHF; DNA: TGTGCCAGCAGCGTAGGTCCGGGATCAGGTCAGCCCCAGCATTTT
J: TRBJ2-2; V: TRBV3-1/TRBV3-2; D: TRBD2; size: NA; CDR3: CASSRRAGGSNTGELFF; DNA: TGTGCCAGCAGCAGGCGGGCGGGAGGCTCGAACACCGGGGAGCTGTTTTTT
J: TRBJ2-7; V: TRBV5-4; D: TRBD1; size: NA; CDR3: CASSIDRDLPDF; DNA: TGTGCCAGCAGCATCGACAGGGATCTTCCGGACTTC
J: TRBJ2-5; V: TRBV7-9; D: NA; size: NA; CDR3: CASSKGAGVYQETQYF; DNA: TGTGCCAGCAGCAAAGGGGCAGGTGTGTACCAAGAGACCCAGTACTTC
J: TRBJ2-2; V: TRBV30; D: NA; size: NA; CDR3: CAWSNQGSGELFF; DNA: TGTGCCTGGAGTAACCAGGGTTCCGGGGAGCTGTTTTTT
J: TRBJ2-3; V: TRBV7-2; D: TRBD2; size: NA; CDR3: CASSLFGLVTDTQYF; DNA: TGTGCCAGCAGCTTATTTGGACTAGTTACAGATACGCAGTATTTT
J: TRBJ2-2; V: TRBV2; D: NA; size: once; CDR3: CASSGQGPLVGELFF; DNA: TGTGCCAGCAGTGGGCAGGGCCCGCTTGTCGGGGAGCTGTTTTTT
J: TRBJ1-2; V: TRBV7-9; D: NA; size: NA; CDR3: CASSSGNRVATGYTF; DNA: TGTGCCAGCAGCTCCGGGAACAGGGTGGCTACTGGCTACACCTTC
J: TRBJ2-7; V: TRBV27; D: TRBD2; size: few; CDR3: CASSPGTSLYEQYF; DNA: TGTGCCAGCAGCCCCGGGACTAGCCTCTACGAGCAGTACTTC
J: TRBJ2-1; V: TRBV6-6; D: NA; size: once; CDR3: CASSYPGGGYNEQFF; DNA: TGTGCCAGCAGTTACCCGGGGGGCGGCTACAATGAGCAGTTCTTC
J: TRBJ2-7; V: TRBV7-9; D: TRBD1; size: NA; CDR3: CASSYRDSPPSEQYF; DNA: TGTGCCAGCAGCTATCGGGACAGCCCCCCTTCGGAGCAGTACTTC
J: TRBJ1-1; V: TRBV2; D: NA; size: NA; CDR3: CASSPRTTNTEAFF; DNA: TGTGCCAGCAGTCCCCGGACTACGAACACTGAAGCTTTCTTT
J: TRBJ1-2; V: TRBV10-1; D: TRBD1; size: few; CDR3: CASSRQGAYGYTF; DNA: TGCGCCAGCAGTAGACAGGGTGCCTATGGCTACACCTTC
J: TRBJ2-1; V: TRBV5-4; D: NA; size: NA; CDR3: CASSLSGIYNEQFF; DNA: TGTGCCAGCAGCTTAAGCGGAATCTACAATGAGCAGTTCTTC
J: TRBJ1-3; V: TRBV5-1; D: NA; size: once; CDR3: CASSFGPEAGNTIYF; DNA: TGCGCCAGCAGCTTCGGGCCGGAGGCCGGAAACACCATATATTTT
J: TRBJ2-1; V: TRBV7-2; D: TRBD2; size: NA; CDR3: CASSPTSGIYNEQFF; DNA: TGTGCCAGCAGCCCGACTAGCGGGATTTACAATGAGCAGTTCTTC
J: TRBJ1-3; V: TRBV19; D: TRBD1; size: NA; CDR3: CASGDRTSGNTIYF; DNA: TGTGCCAGTGGGGACAGGACAAGTGGAAACACCATATATTTT
J: TRBJ2-5; V: TRBV30; D: NA; size: once; CDR3: CAGHAGGQETQYF; DNA: TGTGCCGGCCACGCGGGTGGGCAAGAGACCCAGTACTTC
J: TRBJ2-4; V: TRBV19; D: TRBD1; size: NA; CDR3: CASSIGDRGTKNIQYF; DNA: TGTGCCAGTAGTATCGGAGACAGGGGGACCAAAAACATTCAGTACTTC
J: TRBJ2-7; V: TRBV4-1; D: TRBD1; size: NA; CDR3: CASKMGQGAYEQYF; DNA: TGCGCCAGCAAAATGGGGCAGGGGGCCTACGAGCAGTACTTC
J: TRBJ2-7; V: TRBV5-1; D: NA; size: once; CDR3: CASSETGNSYEQYF; DNA: TGCGCCAGCAGCGAGACAGGTAACTCCTACGAGCAGTACTTC
J: TRBJ1-5; V: TRBV3-1/TRBV3-2; D: TRBD1; size: NA; CDR3: CASSLTGGNQPQHF; DNA: TGTGCCAGCAGCCTGACAGGGGGCAATCAGCCCCAGCATTTT
J: TRBJ2-7; V: TRBV7-8; D: NA; size: NA; CDR3: CASSRPTTYEQYF; DNA: TGTGCCAGCAGCCGACCCACTACCTACGAGCAGTACTTC
J: TRBJ1-6; V: TRBV19; D: TRBD1; size: NA; CDR3: CASSDIDRGRNSPLHF; DNA: TGTGCCAGTAGTGACATTGACAGGGGCCGTAATTCACCCCTCCACTTT
J: TRBJ2-2; V: TRBV27; D: TRBD2; size: NA; CDR3: CASTSGGELFF; DNA: TGTGCCAGTACTAGCGGCGGGGAGCTGTTTTTT